In this sample, the clone carrying this T cell receptor beta chain turned up once. Using immunoSEQ multiplex PCR, the repertoire was profiled, and TCRdb retains in-frame clones only, with some absent. Of under 200,000 clones listed, about 87% are singletons. The ends lost 4 bases at V and 3 bases at J; junction bases unmatched: 1. The germline gives CDR1 MDHEN, CDR2 SYDVKM. This CDR3 comprises 13 residues. This record comes from a study of blood T cell repertoires in COVID-19. Study in general: Sites in the United States, Italy and Spain provided acute and convalescent COVID-19 samples. From T cells, B-cell-depleted T cells, or PBMCs came the material, which was cDNA or gDNA.

The gene calls are TRBV28 and TRBJ2-7; 9 nucleotides match TRBD2. Sample: peripheral blood. The source is a man in his late teens or twenties with active or convalescent COVID-19. Written as DNA, the CDR3 is TGTGCCAGCAGTTCGCGGGGGGGCTACGAGCAGTACGTC. It specifies CASSSRGGYEQYV.